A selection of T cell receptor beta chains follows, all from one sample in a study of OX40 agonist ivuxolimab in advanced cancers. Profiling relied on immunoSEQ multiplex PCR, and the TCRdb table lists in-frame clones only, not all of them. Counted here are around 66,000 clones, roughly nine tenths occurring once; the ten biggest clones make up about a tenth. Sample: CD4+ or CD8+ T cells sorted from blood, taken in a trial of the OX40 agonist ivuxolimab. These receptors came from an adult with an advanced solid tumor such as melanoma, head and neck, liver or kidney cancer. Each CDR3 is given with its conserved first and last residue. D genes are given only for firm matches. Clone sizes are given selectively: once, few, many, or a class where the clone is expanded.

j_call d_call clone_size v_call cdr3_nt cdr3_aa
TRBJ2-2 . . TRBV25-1 TGTGCCAGCAGTCCCCCTGTCGGGGGCGGGGAGCTGTTTTTT CASSPPVGGGELFF
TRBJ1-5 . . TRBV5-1 TGCGCCAGCAGCCTTGGTGGGGGCGATCAGCCCCAGCATTTT CASSLGGGDQPQHF
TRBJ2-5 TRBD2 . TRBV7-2 TGTGCCAGCAGCCGGGACTATACCAGGGAGACCCAGTACTTC CASSRDYTRETQYF
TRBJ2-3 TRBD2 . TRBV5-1 TGCGCCAGCAGCTTTTCGGGGGGGCCCACAGATACGCAGTATTTT CASSFSGGPTDTQYF
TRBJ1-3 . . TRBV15 TGTGCCACCAGCAGAGATAATTCGGGAAACACCATATATTTT CATSRDNSGNTIYF
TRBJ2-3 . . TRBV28 TGTGCCAGCAGTTTTCTAAGACTAGGGGGCGCAGATACGCAGTATTTT CASSFLRLGGADTQYF
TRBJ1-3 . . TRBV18 TGTGCCAGCTCACCGGATGGAAACTTTGTTGGAAACACCATATATTTT CASSPDGNFVGNTIYF
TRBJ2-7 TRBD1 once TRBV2 TGTGCCAGCAGTGTTACAGGGGTTGAGCAGTACTTC CASSVTGVEQYF
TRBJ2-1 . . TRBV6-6 TGTGCCAGCAGGGTTGGGGGTCGCTACAATGAGCAGTTCTTC CASRVGGRYNEQFF
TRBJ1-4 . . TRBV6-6 TGTGCCAGCAGTTACCCCGGGCTTGCCGAAAAACTGTTTTTT CASSYPGLAEKLFF
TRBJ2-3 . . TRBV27 TGTGCCAGCAGTTGGGGGGCCACAGATACGCAGTATTTT CASSWGATDTQYF
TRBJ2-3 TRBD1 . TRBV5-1 TGCGCCAGCCGCCAGACAGGGGGTACAGATACGCAGTATTTT CASRQTGGTDTQYF
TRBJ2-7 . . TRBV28 TGTGCCAGCAGTTTTTTTATAGGGGGAAACTACGAGCAGTACTTC CASSFFIGGNYEQYF
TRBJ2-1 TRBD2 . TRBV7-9 TGTGCCAGCAGCTTCCTAGCGGGAAGGTATCATGAGCAGTTCTTC CASSFLAGRYHEQFF
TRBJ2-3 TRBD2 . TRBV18 TGTGCCAGCTCCAGCGGGGGGGGGCCATCAGATACGCAGTATTTT CASSSGGGPSDTQYF
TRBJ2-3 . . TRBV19 TGTGCCAGTAGTGTGGCTCCTGGCACAGATACGCAGTATTTT CASSVAPGTDTQYF
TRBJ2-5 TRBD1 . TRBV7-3 TGTGCCAGCAGCCAGGGGGCGGCAGAGACCCAGTACTTC CASSQGAAETQYF
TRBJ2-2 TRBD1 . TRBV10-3 TGTGCCATCAGGGGACAGGGGACGTTAACCGGGGAGCTGTTTTTT CAIRGQGTLTGELFF
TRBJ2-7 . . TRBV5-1 TGCGCCAGCAGCCCCGGGGCAGGCCGAGCCACCTACGAGCAGTACTTC CASSPGAGRATYEQYF
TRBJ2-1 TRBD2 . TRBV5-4 TGTGCCAGCAGCTTGGCGGGACTAGCGGGAAACAATGAGCAGTTCTTC CASSLAGLAGNNEQFF
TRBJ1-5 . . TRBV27 TGTGCCATTGGGGGGGGGCTCGTTGAGATGAGTCAGCCCCAGCATTTT CAIGGGLVEMSQPQHF
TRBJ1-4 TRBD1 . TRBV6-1 TGTGCCAGCAGTGCTGACAGGGGAAGAGAAAAACTGTTTTTT CASSADRGREKLFF
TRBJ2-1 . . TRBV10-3 TGTGCCATCAGTGAGGCAAGTTACAATGAGCAGTTCTTC CAISEASYNEQFF
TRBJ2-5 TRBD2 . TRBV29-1 TGCAGCGGTCTAGCGGGAGGACGGGAGACCCAGTACTTC CSGLAGGRETQYF
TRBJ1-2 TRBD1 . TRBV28 TGTGCCAGCAAGGACAGGGTTAGCGGCTACACCTTC CASKDRVSGYTF
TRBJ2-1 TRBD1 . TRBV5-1 TGCGCCAGCAGCTTGGAGGGACAGGCCTACAATGAGCAGTTCTTC CASSLEGQAYNEQFF
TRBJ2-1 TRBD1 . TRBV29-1 TGCAGCGCACGGGACAGGGCAGCGGCCTGGGAGGCTGATGAGCAGTTCTTC CSARDRAAAWEADEQFF
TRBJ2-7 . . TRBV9 TGTGCCAGCAGCGTAGAGGACCCTTCGGGGGAAAGCTCTTTGTACGAGCAGTACTTC CASSVEDPSGESSLYEQYF
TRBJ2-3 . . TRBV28 TGTGCCAGCATCGACGGAGGGATCTCAGATACGCAGTATTTT CASIDGGISDTQYF
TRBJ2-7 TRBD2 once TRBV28 TGTGCCAGCAGTCCATTCGGACTAGCGGGAACCTACGAGCAGTACTTC CASSPFGLAGTYEQYF
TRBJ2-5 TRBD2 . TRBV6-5 TGTGCCAGCAGTTGGAGCGGGAGGGCCTGGGAGACCCAGTACTTC CASSWSGRAWETQYF
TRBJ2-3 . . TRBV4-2 TGTGCCAGCAGCCAAGGTTTTGGCGGCACAGATACGCAGTATTTT CASSQGFGGTDTQYF
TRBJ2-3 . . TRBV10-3 TGTGCCATCAGGGGGATAGCGGAGGGCACAGATACGCAGTATTTT CAIRGIAEGTDTQYF
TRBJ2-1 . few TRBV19 TGTGCCAGTAAAAGGGCGGCGGGGGCCGTAAATGAGCAGTTCTTC CASKRAAGAVNEQFF
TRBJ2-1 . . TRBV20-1 TGCAGTGCTAGGAGGCTGGGGCAGTTCTTC CSARRLGQFF
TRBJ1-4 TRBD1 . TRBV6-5 TGTGCCAGCAGCCGGACAGGAGCTAATGAAAAACTGTTTTTT CASSRTGANEKLFF
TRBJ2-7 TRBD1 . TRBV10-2 TGCGCCAGCACAGGACAGGGCTCCTACGAGCAGTACTTC CASTGQGSYEQYF
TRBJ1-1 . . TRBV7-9 TGTGCCAGCAGCTTAACTTCGAACACTGAAGCTTTCTTT CASSLTSNTEAFF
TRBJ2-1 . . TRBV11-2 TGTGCCAGCAGCTTAGGAGGAATAGGGGAGAGGCGCTACAATGAGCAGTTCTTC CASSLGGIGERRYNEQFF
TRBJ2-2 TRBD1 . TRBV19 TGTGCCAGTAGTATAGAGGGGACAGTCAGCACCGGGGAGCTGTTTTTT CASSIEGTVSTGELFF
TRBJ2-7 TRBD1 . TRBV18 TGTGCCAGCTCACCAGGACAGGGGACCGAGCAGTACTTC CASSPGQGTEQYF
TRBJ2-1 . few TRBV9 TGTGCCAGCAGCGTAGGATCAGCGGGTGAGCAGTTCTTC CASSVGSAGEQFF
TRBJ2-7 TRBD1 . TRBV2 TGTGCCAGCAGTGGTGAAGGGACAGGGACTACCAACTACGAGCAGTACTTC CASSGEGTGTTNYEQYF